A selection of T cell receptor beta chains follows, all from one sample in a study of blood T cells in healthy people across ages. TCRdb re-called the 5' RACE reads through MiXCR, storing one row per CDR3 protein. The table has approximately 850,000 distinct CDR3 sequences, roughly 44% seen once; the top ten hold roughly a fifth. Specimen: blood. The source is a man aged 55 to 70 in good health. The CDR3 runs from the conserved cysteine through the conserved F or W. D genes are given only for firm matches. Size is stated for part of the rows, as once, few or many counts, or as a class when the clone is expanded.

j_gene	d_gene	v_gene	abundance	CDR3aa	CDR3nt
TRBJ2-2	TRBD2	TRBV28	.	CASETSGANTGELFF	TGTGCCAGCGAGACTAGCGGGGCGAACACCGGGGAGCTGTTTTTT
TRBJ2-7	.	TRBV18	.	CASAPRQFEQYF	TGTGCCAGCGCACCTCGACAGTTCGAGCAGTACTTC
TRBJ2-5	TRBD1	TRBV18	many	CASSPGQQETQYF	TGTGCCAGCAGCCCGGGACAGCAAGAGACCCAGTACTTC
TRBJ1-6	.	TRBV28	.	CASSLVAVDNSPLHF	TGTGCCAGCAGTTTGGTGGCAGTTGATAATTCACCCCTCCACTTT
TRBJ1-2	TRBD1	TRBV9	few	CASSVAVRGPNYGYTF	TGTGCCAGCAGCGTGGCCGTCAGGGGGCCTAACTATGGCTACACCTTC
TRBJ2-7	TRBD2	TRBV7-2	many	CASSLQRGETYEQYF	TGTGCCAGCAGCCTGCAGCGGGGGGAGACCTACGAGCAGTACTTC
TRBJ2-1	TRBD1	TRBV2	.	CASGMGQPNEQFF	TGTGCCAGCGGAATGGGACAGCCGAATGAGCAGTTCTTC
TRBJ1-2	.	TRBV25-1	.	CASSESLGGGGYGYTF	TGTGCCAGCAGTGAATCCCTGGGGGGGGGCGGCTATGGCTACACCTTC
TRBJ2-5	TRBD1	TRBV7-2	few	CASSSRDRPQETQYF	TGTGCCAGCAGCAGCAGGGACAGACCCCAAGAGACCCAGTACTTC
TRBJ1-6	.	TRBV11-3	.	CASSSRRGGGYNSPLHF	TGTGCCAGCAGCTCGCGGAGGGGTGGAGGGTATAATTCACCCCTCCACTTT
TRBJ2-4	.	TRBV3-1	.	CASSHPGAKNIQYF	TGTGCCAGCAGCCATCCAGGAGCCAAAAACATTCAGTACTTC
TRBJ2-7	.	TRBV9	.	CASSPKTGISYEQYF	TGTGCCAGCAGCCCAAAGACGGGAATCTCCTACGAGCAGTACTTC
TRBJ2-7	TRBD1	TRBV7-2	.	CASSLQVSPTGRAEQYF	TGTGCCAGCAGCTTACAAGTTTCGCCGACAGGGCGCGCCGAGCAGTACTTC
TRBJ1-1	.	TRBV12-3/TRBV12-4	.	CASSLVAVRNTEAFF	TGTGCCAGCAGTTTAGTTGCAGTCAGGAACACTGAAGCTTTCTTT
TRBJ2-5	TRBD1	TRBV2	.	CASRQQGAPTETQYF	TGTGCCAGCAGGCAACAGGGGGCCCCAACAGAGACCCAGTACTTC
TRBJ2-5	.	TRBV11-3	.	CASSLVSGVGGTQYF	TGTGCCAGCAGCTTAGTGTCGGGGGTGGGGGGGACCCAGTACTTC
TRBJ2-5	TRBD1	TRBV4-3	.	CASSPAGQGISETQYF	TGCGCCAGCAGCCCAGCTGGACAGGGGATTAGCGAGACCCAGTACTTC
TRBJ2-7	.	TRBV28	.	CASSSYNRDEQYF	TGTGCCAGCAGTTCATATAACAGGGACGAGCAGTACTTC
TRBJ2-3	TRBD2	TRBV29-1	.	CSVAVAGGTDTQYF	TGCAGCGTTGCAGTAGCGGGGGGCACAGATACGCAGTATTTT
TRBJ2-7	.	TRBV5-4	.	CASSPGTSTGEQYF	TGTGCCAGCAGCCCCGGGACTTCAACGGGGGAGCAGTACTTC
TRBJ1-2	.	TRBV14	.	CASSQAARSGYTF	TGTGCCAGCAGCCAAGCCGCCCGATCTGGCTACACCTTC
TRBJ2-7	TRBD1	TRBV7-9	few	CASSAWTGGSSYEQYF	TGTGCCAGCAGCGCCTGGACAGGGGGTTCCTCCTACGAGCAGTACTTC
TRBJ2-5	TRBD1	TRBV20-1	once	CSAEGGGQGYLETQYF	TGCAGTGCCGAGGGTGGGGGACAGGGTTATCTTGAGACCCAGTACTTC
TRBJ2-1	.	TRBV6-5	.	CASSYDPAGDEQFF	TGTGCCAGCAGTTACGACCCGGCCGGGGATGAGCAGTTCTTC
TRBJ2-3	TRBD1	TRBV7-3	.	CASSVTGGAQYF	TGTGCCAGCAGCGTGACAGGGGGGGCGCAGTATTTT
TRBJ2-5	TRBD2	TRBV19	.	CASKAAGGGETQYF	TGTGCCAGTAAGGCAGCGGGGGGAGGAGAGACCCAGTACTTC
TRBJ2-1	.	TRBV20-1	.	CSAPDRVWGPDEQFF	TGCAGTGCCCCCGACCGGGTGTGGGGACCCGATGAGCAGTTCTTC